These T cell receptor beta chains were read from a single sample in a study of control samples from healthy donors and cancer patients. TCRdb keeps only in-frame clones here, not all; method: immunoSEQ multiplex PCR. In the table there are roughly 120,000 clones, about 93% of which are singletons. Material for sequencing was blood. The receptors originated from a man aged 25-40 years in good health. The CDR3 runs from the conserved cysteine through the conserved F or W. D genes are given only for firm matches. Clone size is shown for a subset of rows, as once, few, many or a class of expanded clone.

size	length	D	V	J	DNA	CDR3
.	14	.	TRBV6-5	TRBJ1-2	TGTGCCAGCAGTTACGTGGAGGGGCTTTATGGCTACACCTTC	CASSYVEGLYGYTF
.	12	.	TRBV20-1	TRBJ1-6	TGCAGTGCTAGTCGGGGAAACTCACCCCTCCACTTT	CSASRGNSPLHF
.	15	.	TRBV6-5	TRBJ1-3	TGTGCCAGCAGTTATAGGGCGGCCTCTGGAAACACCATATATTTT	CASSYRAASGNTIYF
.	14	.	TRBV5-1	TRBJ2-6	TGCGCCAGCACCCAGACGGGAGGGGCCAACGTCCTGACTTTC	CASTQTGGANVLTF
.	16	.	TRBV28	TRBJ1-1	TGTGCCAGCAGTCTCGTCCTACAGGGAAAGAACACTGAAGCTTTCTTT	CASSLVLQGKNTEAFF
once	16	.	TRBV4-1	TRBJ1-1	TGCGCCAGCAGCCAAGAACGATACGGACAGAACACTGAAGCTTTCTTT	CASSQERYGQNTEAFF
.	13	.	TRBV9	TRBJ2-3	TGTGCCAGCAGCGTCTCTGTCACAGATACGCAGTATTTT	CASSVSVTDTQYF
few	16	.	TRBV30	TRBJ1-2	TGTGCCTCGAATGCGGACCCGGTCATACCTCATAATGGCTACACCTTC	CASNADPVIPHNGYTF
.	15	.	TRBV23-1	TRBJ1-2	TGCGCCAGCAGTCAATCGAGGAGTCTGAACTATGGCTACACCTTC	CASSQSRSLNYGYTF
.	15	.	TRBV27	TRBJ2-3	TGTGCCAGCAGTTTAGGCGGCAGGATGACAGATACGCAGTATTTT	CASSLGGRMTDTQYF
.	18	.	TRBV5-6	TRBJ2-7	TGTGCCAGCAGCTTGTTTTTGATTAGGGGGAGCCCTGACTACGAGCAGTACTTC	CASSLFLIRGSPDYEQYF
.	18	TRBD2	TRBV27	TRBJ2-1	TGTGCCAGCGGTCAGGGACTAGCGGGGGGCAGAGTATACAATGAGCAGTTCTTC	CASGQGLAGGRVYNEQFF
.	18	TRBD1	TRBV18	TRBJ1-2	TGTGCCAGCTCGTTCGACCGGGACAGAGGGGAAACGTATCGTGGCTACACCTTC	CASSFDRDRGETYRGYTF
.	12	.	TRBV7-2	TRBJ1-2	TGTGCCAGCAGCATGGCGGACTATGGCTACACCTTC	CASSMADYGYTF
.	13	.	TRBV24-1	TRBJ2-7	TGTGCCACCAGTGACCGGGGACTCCCCGAGCAGTACTTC	CATSDRGLPEQYF
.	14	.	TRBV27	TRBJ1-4	TGTGCCAGCAGTTTAAGAAGGGATAATGAAAAACTGTTTTTT	CASSLRRDNEKLFF
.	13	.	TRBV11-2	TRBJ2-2	TGTGCCAGCAGCAGTAACAGGGCCGGGGAGCTGTTTTTT	CASSSNRAGELFF
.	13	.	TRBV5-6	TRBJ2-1	TGTGCCAGCAGCTCGACAGTGGACAATGAGCAGTTCTTC	CASSSTVDNEQFF
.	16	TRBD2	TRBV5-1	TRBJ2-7	TGCGCCAGCAGCGCCGCGCTAGCGGGGGGTAGCTACGAGCAGTACTTC	CASSAALAGGSYEQYF
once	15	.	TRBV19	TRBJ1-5	TGTGCCAGTACGGAGGGGCAGTATAGCAATCAGCCCCAGCATTTT	CASTEGQYSNQPQHF
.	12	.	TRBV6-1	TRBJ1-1	TGTGCCAGCAGTGAAAGGGGTACTGAAGCTTTCTTT	CASSERGTEAFF
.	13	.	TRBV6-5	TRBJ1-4	TGTGCCAGCAATCAGGGGATGCGGGAAAAACTGTTTTTT	CASNQGMREKLFF
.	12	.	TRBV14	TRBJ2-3	TGTGCCAGCAGCCAGCTAGCGGATACGCAGTATTTT	CASSQLADTQYF
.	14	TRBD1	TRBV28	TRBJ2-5	TGTGCCAGCAGAACAGGGGCCAACCAAGAGACCCAGTACTTC	CASRTGANQETQYF
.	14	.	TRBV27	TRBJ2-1	TGTGCCAGCAGTTCCCCGGGACTGAGGAATGAGCAGTTCTTC	CASSSPGLRNEQFF
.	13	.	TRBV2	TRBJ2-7	TGTGCCACCCAGGGGGCGGGGGGGGCCGAGCAGTACTTC	CATQGAGGAEQYF
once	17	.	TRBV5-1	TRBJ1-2	TGCGCCAGCAGCTTGGGTGGTGTGCCTACCTCTAACTATGGCTACACCTTC	CASSLGGVPTSNYGYTF
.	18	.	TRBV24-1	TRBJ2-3	TGTGCCACCAGTGATTTGGTTCCGGGGAGGGGGCACACAGATACGCAGTATTTT	CATSDLVPGRGHTDTQYF
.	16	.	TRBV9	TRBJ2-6	TGTGCCAGCAGCTCAAGGACAGACTCTGGGGCCAACGTCCTGACTTTC	CASSSRTDSGANVLTF
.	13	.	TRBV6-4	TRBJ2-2	TGTGCCAGCAGTGACACATACACCGGGGAGCTGTTTTTT	CASSDTYTGELFF
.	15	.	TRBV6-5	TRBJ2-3	TGTGCCAGCAGTTACCGGGGACGGCCTATTGATACGCAGTATTTT	CASSYRGRPIDTQYF
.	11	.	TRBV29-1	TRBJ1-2	TGCAGCGTGGCAGAGATGTATGGCTACACCTTC	CSVAEMYGYTF
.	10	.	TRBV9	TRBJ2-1	TGTGCCAGCGGGAACAATGAGCAGTTCTTC	CASGNNEQFF
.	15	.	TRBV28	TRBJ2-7	TGTGCCAGCAGTCTATTCCCTGACAGATCCTACGAGCAGTACTTC	CASSLFPDRSYEQYF
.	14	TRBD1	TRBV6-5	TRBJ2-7	TGTGCCAGCAGTACCCGGGACAGGGACTACGAGCAGTACTTC	CASSTRDRDYEQYF
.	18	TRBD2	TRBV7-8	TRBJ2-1	TGTGCCAGCAGCTCTCGGACTAGCGGGAGACCCCTGGGCGATGAGCAGTTCTTC	CASSSRTSGRPLGDEQFF
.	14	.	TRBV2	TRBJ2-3	TGTGCCAGCAGGATTGGTCCTGGGGGAGATACGCAGTATTTT	CASRIGPGGDTQYF
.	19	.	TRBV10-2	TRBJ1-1	TGCGCCAGCAGTTCCCACATTGATCCCGGGACACGGGGAGGATTTGAAGCTTTCTTT	CASSSHIDPGTRGGFEAFF
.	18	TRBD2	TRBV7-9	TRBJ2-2	TGTGCCAGCAGCCCTCAGGGTCTTAGCGGGGGATACACCGGGGAGCTGTTTTTT	CASSPQGLSGGYTGELFF
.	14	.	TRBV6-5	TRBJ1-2	TGTGCCAGCAGCCGACCGGTCCCTAACTATGGCTACACCTTC	CASSRPVPNYGYTF